Each of the 15 T cell receptor beta chains below was sequenced from the same sample in a study of blood T cells in healthy people across ages. With a J-beta primer mix and a sample-barcoded 5' primer, a second PCR ran roughly 6 to 11 cycles. TCRdb fed the 5' RACE reads into MiXCR, producing one record per CDR3 protein. This sample yields approximately 1.5 million distinct CDR3 sequences, of which 42% are seen a single time; about 4% belongs to the top ten. The sample consisted of blood. Receptors originate from a young woman in good health.

The rearrangement uses TRBV15 and TRBJ1-5; D ambiguous. Germline values: CDR1 LNHNV, CDR2 YYDKDF (reference sequence). V was pared by 0 bases and J by 6 bases, with 18 bases between. The CDR3 sequence is 17 residues long. The CDR3 nucleotides read TGTGCCACCAGCAGAGATGAGGGCCAAGCAGGTAGTCAGCCCCAGCATTTT. The encoded protein is CATSRDEGQAGSQPQHF.

As for this clonotype: Germline and junction disagree at one end, which may indicate a read error. The chain recombines TRBV27 with TRBJ2-1; 12 nucleotides match TRBD2. This CDR3 contains 16 residues. CDR1 MNHEY and CDR2 SMNVEV come from the germline V gene (reference sequence). The CDR3 is CVSSPLGTSGYNEQFF. The DNA for the CDR3 is TGTGTCAGCAGTCCCCTAGGGACTAGCGGGTACAATGAGCAGTTCTTC.

The rearrangement links TRBV4-1 to TRBJ2-5; unclear D gene. Germline V gene lookup returns CDR1 MGHRA and CDR2 YSYEKL. V lost 1 base, J lost 6 bases, and 12 bases lay in between. The CDR3 is 14 amino acids. The CDR3 region is CASSQGTPPKTQYF. The DNA for the CDR3 is TGCGCCAGCAGCCAAGGGACCCCACCCAAGACCCAGTACTTC.

A single count supports this clonotype. This chain joins TRBV20-1 and TRBJ1-1; D may be TRBD1 (5 bases). V was trimmed by 8 bases and J by 5 bases, leaving 18 bases between them. This CDR3 has 13 residues. Germline V gives CDR1 DFQATT, CDR2 SNEGSKA (reference sequence). The CDR3 DNA follows: TGCAGTCTTAAGCGGGGACGGGTTACTGAAGCTTTCTTT. It translates to CSLKRGRVTEAFF.

The V gene is TRBV9, the J gene TRBJ1-1; D is perhaps TRBD1 (6 bases). Trimming left V 3 bases short and J 4 bases short, with 19 bases between. Per germline, CDR1 SGDLS and CDR2 YYNGEE. The CDR3 is made up of 16 amino acids. CDR3 DNA: TGTGCCAGCAGCGCCCGAAGGGGACATGCAGGCACTGAAGCTTTCTTT. Protein sequence: CASSARRGHAGTEAFF.

This clonotype was counted a few times. The rearrangement joins TRBV10-2 to TRBJ1-6; D not certain. This CDR3 has 15 amino acids. Germline CDR1 WSHSY, CDR2 SAAADI. The V end was cut by 3 bases, the J end by 8 bases, with 14 bases between. CDR3: CASSEGRHRDSPLHF. The CDR3 coding sequence is TGCGCCAGCAGTGAAGGGAGACACCGTGATTCACCCCTCCACTTT.

V and J are TRBV28 and TRBJ1-1; weak D call: TRBD1 (6 bases). Trimming removed 5 bases from V and 0 bases from J, with 16 bases in between. The germline V gene has CDR1 MDHEN and CDR2 SYDVKM. CDR3 length equals 16 residues. CDR3 sequence: CASSTDRFNMNTEAFF. Written as DNA, the CDR3 is TGTGCCAGCAGTACCGACAGGTTCAACATGAACACTGAAGCTTTCTTT.

Ten or more counts support this clonotype. The genes are TRBV29-1 and TRBJ2-3; TRBD2 is a possible D gene (5 bases). The V gene's germline CDR1 is SQVTM and CDR2 ANQGSEA. The CDR3 loop spans 13 amino acids. V was clipped by 4 bases and J by 8 bases, with 16 bases between them. CDR3 protein: CSVGGLALPTQYF. CDR3 DNA sequence: TGCAGCGTTGGAGGACTGGCCCTACCTACGCAGTATTTT.

The rearrangement links TRBV12-3 or TRBV12-4 to TRBJ2-1, with 8 bases matching TRBD1. The DNA end favors TRBJ2-7, so the J call may be wrong. The CDR3 runs 16 residues. The CDR3: CASSLSGGILINEQYF. CDR3 bases: TGTGCCAGCAGTTTATCAGGGGGCATTTTGATCAATGAGCAGTACTTC.

The table lists this clonotype with a few counts. The CDR3 coding sequence is TGCACCACGAGGAATGGGGCGCTAGGCTACACCTTC. It is translated as CTTRNGALGYTF. The gene calls are TRBV29-1 and TRBJ1-2; perhaps TRBD1 as D (5 bases). Germline V CDR1 and CDR2: SQVTM, ANQGSEA. The CDR3 is 12 amino acids.

Notes on this clonotype: This could be a read error, since a much larger clone is one nucleotide away. The rearrangement uses TRBV10-3 and TRBJ2-1; TRBD2 matches 8 bases. From germline, CDR1 is ENHRY and CDR2 SYGVKD. CDR3 length equals 14 residues. The CDR3 reads CAISKSGRGGEQFF. The CDR3 DNA reads as TGTGCCATCAGTAAGTCCGGTCGGGGGGGCGAGCAGTTCTTC.

This clonotype showed up many times. The V gene is TRBV4-3, the J gene TRBJ1-2; D is unresolved. Trimming stripped 0 bases from V and 2 bases from J, with 10 bases between. The CDR3 contains 15 residues. Per the germline V gene, CDR1 is LGHNA and CDR2 is YSLEER. The chain's CDR3 is CASSQDRGLNYGYTF. DNA for the CDR3: TGCGCCAGCAGCCAAGATCGGGGATTGAACTATGGCTACACCTTC.

In regard to this clonotype: Germline is not matched at one junction end, which may reflect a read error. This chain connects TRBV4-1 to TRBJ2-7, with D possibly being TRBD1 (5 bases). CDR1 MGHRA and CDR2 YSYEKL come from the germline V gene. The CDR3 is 15 amino acids. CDR3 amino acids: CAGSQVDTGNYEQYF. CDR3 in DNA: TGCGCCGGCAGCCAAGTGGATACAGGTAACTACGAGCAGTACTTC.

The V and J genes are TRBV12-3 or TRBV12-4 and TRBJ1-2, with 10 bases that match TRBD1. V shed 5 bases, J shed 8 bases, and the junction held 5 bases outside the gene matches. The CDR3 has 13 residues. CDR3 sequence (DNA): TGTGCCAGCAGTACCCGGGACAGGGGCGGCTACACCTTC. Protein product: CASSTRDRGGYTF.

The chain links TRBV10-3 to TRBJ2-7; TRBD1 matches 7 bases. The junction had 4 bases not matched to a gene; V was cut back by 7 bases and J by 1 base. The CDR3 extends over 13 amino acids. Germline V gene data show CDR1 as ENHRY and CDR2 as SYGVKD. As DNA, the CDR3 is TGTGCCATCAAAGGGACAGTTTCCTACGAGCAGTACTTC. It translates to CAIKGTVSYEQYF.